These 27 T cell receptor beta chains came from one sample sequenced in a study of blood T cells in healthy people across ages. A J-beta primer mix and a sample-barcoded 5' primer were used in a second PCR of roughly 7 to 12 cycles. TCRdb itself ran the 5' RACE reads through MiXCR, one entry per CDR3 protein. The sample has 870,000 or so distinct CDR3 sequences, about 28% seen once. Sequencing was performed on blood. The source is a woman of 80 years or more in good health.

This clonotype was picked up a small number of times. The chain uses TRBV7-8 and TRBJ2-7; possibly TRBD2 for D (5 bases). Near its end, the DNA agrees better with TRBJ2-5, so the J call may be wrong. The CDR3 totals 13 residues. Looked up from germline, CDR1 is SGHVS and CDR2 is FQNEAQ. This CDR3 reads CASSSDGGETQYF. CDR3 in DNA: TGTGCCAGCAGCTCGGACGGCGGGGAGACCCAGTACTTC.

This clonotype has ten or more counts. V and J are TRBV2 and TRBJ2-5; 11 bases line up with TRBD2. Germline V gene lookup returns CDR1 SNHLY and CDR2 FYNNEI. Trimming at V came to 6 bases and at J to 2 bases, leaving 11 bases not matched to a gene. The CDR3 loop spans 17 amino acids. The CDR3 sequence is CASSLTSSGGPQETQYF. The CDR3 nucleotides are TGTGCCAGCAGCCTCACTTCTAGCGGGGGGCCTCAAGAGACCCAGTACTTC.

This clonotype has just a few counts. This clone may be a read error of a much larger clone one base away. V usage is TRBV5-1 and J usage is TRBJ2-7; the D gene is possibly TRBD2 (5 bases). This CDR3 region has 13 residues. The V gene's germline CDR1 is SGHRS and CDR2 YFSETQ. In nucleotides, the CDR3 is TGCGGCAGCAGTGGCCGGGGAGCGTACGAGCAGTACTTC. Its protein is CGSSGRGAYEQYF.

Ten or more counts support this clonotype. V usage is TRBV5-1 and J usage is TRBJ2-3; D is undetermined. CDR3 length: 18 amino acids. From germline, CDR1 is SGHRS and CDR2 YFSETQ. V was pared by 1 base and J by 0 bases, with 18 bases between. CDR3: CASSLIPLVASSTDTQYF. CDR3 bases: TGCGCCAGCAGCTTGATCCCTCTTGTTGCGTCGAGCACAGATACGCAGTATTTT. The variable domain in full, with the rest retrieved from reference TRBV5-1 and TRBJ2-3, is KAGVTQTPRYLIKTRGQQVTLSCSPISGHRSVSWYQQTPGQGLQFLFEYFSETQRNKGNFPGRFSGRQFSNSRSEMNVSTLELGDSALYLCASSLIPLVASSTDTQYFGPGTRLTVL.

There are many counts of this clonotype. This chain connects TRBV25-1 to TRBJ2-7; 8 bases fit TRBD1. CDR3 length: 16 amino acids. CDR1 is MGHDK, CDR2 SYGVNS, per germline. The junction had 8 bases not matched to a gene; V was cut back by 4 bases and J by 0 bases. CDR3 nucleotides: TGTGCCAGCAGTGCCCCTAGGACAGGGCTCTCCTACGAGCAGTACTTC. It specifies CASSAPRTGLSYEQYF.

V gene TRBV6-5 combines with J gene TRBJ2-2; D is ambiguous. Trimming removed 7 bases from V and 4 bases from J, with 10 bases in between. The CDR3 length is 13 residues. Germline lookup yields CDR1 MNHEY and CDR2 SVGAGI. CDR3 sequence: CASISTATGELFF. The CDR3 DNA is TGTGCCAGCATCTCGACGGCCACCGGGGAGCTGTTTTTT.

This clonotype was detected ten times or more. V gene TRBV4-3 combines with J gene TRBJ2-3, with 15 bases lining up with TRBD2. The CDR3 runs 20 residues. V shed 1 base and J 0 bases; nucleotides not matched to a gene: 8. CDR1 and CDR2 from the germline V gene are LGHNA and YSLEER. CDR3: CASSQVPGLAGGRSTDTQYF. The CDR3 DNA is TGCGCCAGCAGCCAAGTCCCGGGACTAGCGGGGGGTCGTAGCACAGATACGCAGTATTTT.

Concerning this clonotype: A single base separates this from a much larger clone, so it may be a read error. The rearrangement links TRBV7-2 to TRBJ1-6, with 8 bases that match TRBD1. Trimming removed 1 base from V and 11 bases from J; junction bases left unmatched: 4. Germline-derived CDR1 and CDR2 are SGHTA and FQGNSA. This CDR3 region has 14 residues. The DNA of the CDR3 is TGTGCCAGCAGCTTAGGACAGGGGTGGGCACCCCTCCACTTT. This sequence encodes CASSLGQGWAPLHF.

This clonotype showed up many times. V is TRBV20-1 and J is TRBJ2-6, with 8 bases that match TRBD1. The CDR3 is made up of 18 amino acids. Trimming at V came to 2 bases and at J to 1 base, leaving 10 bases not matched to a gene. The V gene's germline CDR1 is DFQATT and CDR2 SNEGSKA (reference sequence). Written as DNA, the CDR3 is TGCAGTGCTAGACCCGGACAGGGTGCTTATTCTGGGGCCAACGTCCTGACTTTC. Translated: CSARPGQGAYSGANVLTF.

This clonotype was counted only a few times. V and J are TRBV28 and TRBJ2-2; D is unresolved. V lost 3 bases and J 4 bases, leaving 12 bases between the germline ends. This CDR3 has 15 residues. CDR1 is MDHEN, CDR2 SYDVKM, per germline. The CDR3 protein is CASSFPGPATGELFF. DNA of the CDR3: TGTGCCAGCAGTTTCCCCGGACCGGCCACCGGGGAGCTGTTTTTT.

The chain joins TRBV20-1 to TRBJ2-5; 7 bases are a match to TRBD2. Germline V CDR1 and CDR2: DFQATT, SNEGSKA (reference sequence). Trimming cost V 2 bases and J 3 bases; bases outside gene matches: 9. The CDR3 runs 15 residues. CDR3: CSARLLSGTKETQYF. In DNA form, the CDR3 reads TGCAGTGCTAGACTCCTAAGCGGGACCAAAGAGACCCAGTACTTC.

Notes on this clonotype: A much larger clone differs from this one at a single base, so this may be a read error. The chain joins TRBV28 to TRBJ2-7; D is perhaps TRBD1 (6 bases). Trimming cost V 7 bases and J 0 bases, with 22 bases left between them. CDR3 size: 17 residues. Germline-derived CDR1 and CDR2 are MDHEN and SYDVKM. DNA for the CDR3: TGTGCCAGCATGGGACACGCAAGGATAAAGAGCTCCTACGAGCAGTACTTC. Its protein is CASMGHARIKSSYEQYF.

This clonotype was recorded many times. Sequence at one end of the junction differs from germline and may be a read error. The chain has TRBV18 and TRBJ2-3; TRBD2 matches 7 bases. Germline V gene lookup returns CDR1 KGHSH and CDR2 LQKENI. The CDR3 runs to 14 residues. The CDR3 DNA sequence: TGCGCCAGCAGCCCCGGACTAGGCACAGATACGCAGTATTTT. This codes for CASSPGLGTDTQYF. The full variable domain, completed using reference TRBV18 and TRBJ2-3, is NAGVMQNPRHLVRRRGQEARLRCSPMKGHSHVYWYRQLPEEGLKFMVYLQKENIIDESGMPKERFSAEFPKEGPSILRIQQVVRGDSAAYFCASSPGLGTDTQYFGPGTRLTVL.

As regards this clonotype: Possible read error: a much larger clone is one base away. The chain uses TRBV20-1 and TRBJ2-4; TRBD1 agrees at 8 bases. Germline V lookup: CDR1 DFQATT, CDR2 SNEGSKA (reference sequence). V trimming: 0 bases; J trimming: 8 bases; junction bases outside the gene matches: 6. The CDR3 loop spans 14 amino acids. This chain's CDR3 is CSARDQGTGDIQYF. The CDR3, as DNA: TGCAGTGCTAGAGATCAGGGGACAGGAGACATTCAGTACTTC.

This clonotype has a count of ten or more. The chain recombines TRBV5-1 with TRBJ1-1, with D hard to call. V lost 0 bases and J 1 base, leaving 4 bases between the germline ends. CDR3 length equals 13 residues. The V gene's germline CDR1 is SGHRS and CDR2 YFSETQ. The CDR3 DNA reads TGCGCCAGCAGCTTGGAATGGAACACTGAAGCTTTCTTT. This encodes CASSLEWNTEAFF.

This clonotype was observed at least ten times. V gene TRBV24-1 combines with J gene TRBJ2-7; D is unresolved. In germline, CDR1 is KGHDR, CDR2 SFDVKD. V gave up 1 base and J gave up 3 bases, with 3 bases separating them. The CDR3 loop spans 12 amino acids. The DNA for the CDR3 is TGTGCCACCAGTGATTTTGGCTACGAGCAGTACTTC. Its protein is CATSDFGYEQYF.

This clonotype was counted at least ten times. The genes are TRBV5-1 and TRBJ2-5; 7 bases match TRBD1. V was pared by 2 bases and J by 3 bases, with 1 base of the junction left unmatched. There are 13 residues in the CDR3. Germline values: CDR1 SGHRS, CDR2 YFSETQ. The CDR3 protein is CASSFQGEETQYF. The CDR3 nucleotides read TGCGCCAGCAGCTTTCAGGGGGAAGAGACCCAGTACTTC.

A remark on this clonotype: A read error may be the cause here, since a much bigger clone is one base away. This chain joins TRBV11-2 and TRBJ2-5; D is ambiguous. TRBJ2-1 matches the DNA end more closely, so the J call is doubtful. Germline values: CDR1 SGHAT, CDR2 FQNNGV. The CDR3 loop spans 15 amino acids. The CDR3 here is CASSLGQAVQETQFF. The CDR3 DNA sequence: TGTGCCAGCAGCTTAGGGCAGGCAGTACAAGAGACCCAGTTCTTC.

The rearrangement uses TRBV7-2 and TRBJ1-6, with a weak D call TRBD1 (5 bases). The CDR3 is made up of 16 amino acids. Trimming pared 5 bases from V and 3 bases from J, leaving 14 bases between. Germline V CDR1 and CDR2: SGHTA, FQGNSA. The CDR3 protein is CASSLWGWNYNSPLHF. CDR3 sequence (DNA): TGTGCCAGCAGCCTATGGGGGTGGAACTATAATTCACCCCTCCACTTT.

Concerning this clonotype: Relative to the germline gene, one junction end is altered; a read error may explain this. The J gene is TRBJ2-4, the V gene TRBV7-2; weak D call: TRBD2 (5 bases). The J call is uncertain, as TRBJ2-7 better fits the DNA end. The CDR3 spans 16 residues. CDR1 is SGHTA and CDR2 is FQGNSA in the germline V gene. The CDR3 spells CAGSIQRFPPRGEQYF. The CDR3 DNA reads TGTGCCGGCAGCATACAGCGTTTCCCCCCTCGGGGCGAGCAGTACTTC.

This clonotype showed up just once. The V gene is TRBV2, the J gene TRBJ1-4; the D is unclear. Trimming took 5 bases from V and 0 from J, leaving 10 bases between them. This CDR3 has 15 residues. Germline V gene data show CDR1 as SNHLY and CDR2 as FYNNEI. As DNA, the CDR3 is TGTGCCAGCAGTAGAGCGGGGTCAACTAATGAAAAACTGTTTTTT. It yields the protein CASSRAGSTNEKLFF.

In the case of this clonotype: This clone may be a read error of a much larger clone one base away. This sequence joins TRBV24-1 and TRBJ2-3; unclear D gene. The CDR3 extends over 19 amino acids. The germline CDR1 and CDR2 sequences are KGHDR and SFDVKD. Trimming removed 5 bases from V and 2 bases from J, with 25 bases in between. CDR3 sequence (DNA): TGTGCCACCAGTGGTGGTCGAGCGACCCAGGCCGAATTCACAGATACGCAGTATTTT. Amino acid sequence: CATSGGRATQAEFTDTQYF.

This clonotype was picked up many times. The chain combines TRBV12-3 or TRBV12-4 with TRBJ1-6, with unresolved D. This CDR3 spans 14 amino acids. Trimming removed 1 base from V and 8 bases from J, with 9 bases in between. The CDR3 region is CASSLGITYSPLHF. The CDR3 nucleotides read TGTGCCAGCAGTTTAGGCATTACCTATTCACCCCTCCACTTT.

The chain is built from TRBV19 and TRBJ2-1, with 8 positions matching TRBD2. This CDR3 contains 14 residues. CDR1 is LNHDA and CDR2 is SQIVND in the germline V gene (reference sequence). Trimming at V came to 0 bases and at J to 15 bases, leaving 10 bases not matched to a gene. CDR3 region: CASSIDLIRGGMFF. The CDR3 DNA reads TGTGCCAGTAGTATAGATCTAATACGGGGGGGCATGTTCTTC.

The CDR3 DNA reads TGCAGCGCCTTGCACGGGAGCCTAGAGGGGTTCTTC. This gives the protein CSALHGSLEGFF. The J gene is TRBJ2-1, the V gene TRBV29-1, with a weak D call TRBD2 (6 bases). The ends were cut back, 7 bases at V and 15 bases at J, with 22 bases in the middle. CDR3 length: 12 amino acids. Germline values: CDR1 SQVTM, CDR2 ANQGSEA.

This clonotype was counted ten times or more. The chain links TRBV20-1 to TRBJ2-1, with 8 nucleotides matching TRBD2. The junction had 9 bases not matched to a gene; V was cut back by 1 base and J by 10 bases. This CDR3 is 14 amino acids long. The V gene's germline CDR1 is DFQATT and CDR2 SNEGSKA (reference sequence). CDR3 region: CSARALAGPREQFF. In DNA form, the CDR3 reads TGCAGTGCTAGAGCTTTAGCGGGGCCCAGGGAGCAGTTCTTC.

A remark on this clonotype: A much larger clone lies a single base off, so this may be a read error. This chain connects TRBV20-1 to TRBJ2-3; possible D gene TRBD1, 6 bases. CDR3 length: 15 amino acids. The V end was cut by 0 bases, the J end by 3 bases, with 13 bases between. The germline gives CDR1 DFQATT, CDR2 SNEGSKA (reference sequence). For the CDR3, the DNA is TGCAGTGCTAGAGATCAGAGGGGGTCGACAGATACGCAGTATTTT. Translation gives CSARDQRGSTDTQYF.